This TCR beta chain was sequenced for a study of T cell changes during pregnancy in multiple sclerosis (dated 2019 in TCRdb). Regarding the study in general: The study looked at changes in the T cell repertoire across pregnancy in women with multiple sclerosis.

The library was prepared using the immunoSEQ multiplex PCR assay. In its TCRdb copy, this immuneACCESS table keeps in-frame sequences only and misses some clones. Where compared with another copy, unresolved V genes explain less than half of these, and the others have no known cause. This sample is represented by around 50,000 clones; about 94% of them were singletons. About 4.5% of the sample lies in the top ten. For this clone: Its antigen specificity is not known. Base quality data are lacking; no much larger clone is found one base away.

The CDR3 measures 15 amino acids from cysteine to phenylalanine. The read is trimmed to its CDR3 DNA, 45 bases read in frame from base 1. Recombination connected TRBV12-2 to TRBJ1-1; the table's D call, TRBD1, was not checked against the DNA. TRBV12-2 represents a pseudogene. The specimen was CD8+ T cells from peripheral blood mononuclear cells, collected in the first trimester of pregnancy. The source is a female donor with multiple sclerosis, enrolled in a pregnancy study. The CDR3 here reads CASRLRTGGYTEAFF. The nucleotide sequence is given as TGTGCAAGTCGCCTTCGGACAGGGGGGTACACTGAAGCTTTCTTT.